These T cell receptor beta chains were read from a single sample in a study of T cells in Graves' hyperthyroidism and ophthalmopathy. A single record per CDR3 protein comes from TCRdb applying MiXCR to the multiplex PCR reads. The sample carries around 700,000 distinct CDR3 sequences, about 19% recorded once. Sequenced material: blood. Receptor source: a woman aged 50 to 60 with Graves' hyperthyroidism that later progressed to Graves' ophthalmopathy. Each CDR3 is given with its conserved first and last residue. A D gene is named only where the DNA matches it firmly. A clone size is listed for some rows: how often the clone was seen (once, few, many), or a class if it is expanded.

D	V	size	J	CDR3	DNA
TRBD1	TRBV20-1	few	TRBJ2-3	CSAPGQGALSTDTQYF	TGCAGTGCTCCGGGACAGGGCGCCCTCAGCACAGATACGCAGTATTTT
TRBD1	TRBV11-2	NA	TRBJ1-1	CASSLPDRGKTEAFF	TGTGCCAGCAGCTTACCGGACAGGGGGAAAACTGAAGCTTTCTTT
NA	TRBV6-1	NA	TRBJ1-3	CATVLDLSGNTIYF	TGTGCCACCGTCCTGGACCTCTCTGGAAACACCATATATTTT
TRBD2	TRBV7-9	NA	TRBJ2-3	CASSPARAGAPSTDTQYF	TGTGCCAGCAGCCCGGCTCGAGCGGGGGCACCTAGCACAGATACGCAGTATTTT
TRBD2	TRBV15	few	TRBJ2-1	CATGRAPGRGAYNEQFF	TGTGCCACCGGCCGCGCTCCCGGGCGGGGGGCCTACAATGAGCAGTTCTTC
TRBD1	TRBV20-1	NA	TRBJ1-2	CSATPGTVVGGYTF	TGCAGTGCAACTCCCGGGACAGTCGTCGGGGGCTACACCTTC
NA	TRBV7-9	NA	TRBJ1-4	CASSLVAGIEKLFF	TGTGCCAGCAGCTTAGTGGCAGGGATTGAAAAACTGTTTTTT
NA	TRBV5-4	NA	TRBJ2-5	CASSLIAAQETQYF	TGTGCCAGCAGCCTAATAGCGGCCCAAGAGACCCAGTACTTC
TRBD2	TRBV6-1	once	TRBJ2-1	CASSATSGGSYNEQFF	TGTGCCAGCAGTGCTACTAGCGGGGGCTCCTACAATGAGCAGTTCTTC
NA	TRBV6-2/TRBV6-3	NA	TRBJ2-7	CASSDEGVTYEQYF	TGTGCCAGCAGTGACGAGGGGGTAACCTACGAGCAGTACTTC
TRBD1	TRBV20-1	NA	TRBJ1-4	CSARVRDRVVGNEKLFF	TGCAGTGCTAGAGTTCGGGACAGGGTAGTAGGTAATGAAAAACTGTTTTTT
TRBD2	TRBV7-9	few	TRBJ2-5	CASSLERTRETQYF	TGTGCCAGCAGCTTAGAGAGGACTAGAGAGACCCAGTACTTC
TRBD1	TRBV27	many	TRBJ1-2	CASSLSRDRGYTF	TGTGCCAGCAGTTTATCCCGGGACAGGGGCTACACCTTC
NA	TRBV7-9	few	TRBJ2-7	CASSPPGAADEQYF	TGTGCCAGCAGCCCCCCCGGGGCCGCCGACGAGCAGTACTTC
TRBD1	TRBV11-1	NA	TRBJ2-7	CASSLNRGRRGVYEQYF	TGTGCCAGCAGCTTGAACAGGGGGCGCCGGGGGGTCTACGAGCAGTACTTC
NA	TRBV20-1	few	TRBJ2-5	CSAGVWGGGRETQYF	TGCAGTGCTGGGGTCTGGGGGGGGGGCCGAGAGACCCAGTACTTC
TRBD1	TRBV4-1	NA	TRBJ2-1	CASSQTMDRLNEQFF	TGCGCCAGCAGCCAAACCATGGACAGGCTCAATGAGCAGTTCTTC
NA	TRBV3-1	many	TRBJ1-1	CASSHPHKATEAFF	TGTGCCAGCAGCCACCCTCACAAGGCCACTGAAGCTTTCTTT
TRBD2	TRBV9	NA	TRBJ2-5	CASSDRGLAGLETQYF	TGTGCCAGCAGCGATCGGGGACTAGCGGGGCTAGAGACCCAGTACTTC
TRBD1	TRBV29-1	few	TRBJ1-1	CSVTDRGVTEAFF	TGCAGCGTTACTGACAGGGGTGTCACTGAAGCTTTCTTT
NA	TRBV14	NA	TRBJ2-7	CASSQGLFASYEQYF	TGTGCCAGCAGCCAAGGGTTGTTTGCTTCCTACGAGCAGTACTTC
NA	TRBV3-1	many	TRBJ2-3	CASSQDVGGALDTQYF	TGTGCCAGCAGCCAAGATGTAGGGGGGGCTTTAGATACGCAGTATTTT
NA	TRBV18	NA	TRBJ1-1	CASSPPDDTEAFF	TGTGCCAGCTCACCACCGGACGACACTGAAGCTTTCTTT
NA	TRBV20-1	many	TRBJ2-7	CSARDRKYSYEQYF	TGCAGTGCTAGAGATCGGAAGTACTCCTACGAGCAGTACTTC
TRBD1	TRBV7-9	few	TRBJ1-2	CASSLLTGVNYGYTF	TGTGCCAGCAGCTTATTGACAGGGGTTAACTATGGCTACACCTTC
NA	TRBV7-9	NA	TRBJ1-1	CASSLAIGGNTEAFF	TGTGCCAGCAGCTTAGCGATCGGGGGGAACACTGAAGCTTTCTTT
NA	TRBV3-1	many	TRBJ1-5	CASSQGRQPQHF	TGTGCCAGCAGCCAAGGAAGGCAGCCCCAGCATTTT
NA	TRBV6-5	NA	TRBJ1-5	CASSYSSGDSNQPQHF	TGTGCCAGCAGTTACTCGTCAGGGGATAGCAATCAGCCCCAGCATTTT
NA	TRBV15	NA	TRBJ1-3	CATSNLPPGTGNTIYF	TGTGCCACCAGCAACCTACCCCCAGGGACTGGAAACACCATATATTTT
NA	TRBV6-5	NA	TRBJ1-1	CASSYSPGDTEAFF	TGTGCCAGCAGTTACTCACCCGGGGACACTGAAGCTTTCTTT
NA	TRBV6-5	few	TRBJ1-3	CASSYRALSGNTIYF	TGTGCCAGCAGTTACAGGGCCCTCTCTGGAAACACCATATATTTT
NA	TRBV6-1	few	TRBJ2-5	CASSSGSGETQYF	TGTGCCAGCAGCTCTGGCAGCGGGGAGACCCAGTACTTC
TRBD1	TRBV12-3/TRBV12-4	many	TRBJ2-1	CASSLLQGDYNEQFF	TGTGCCAGCAGTTTACTCCAGGGGGACTACAATGAGCAGTTCTTC
TRBD1	TRBV4-1	few	TRBJ1-6	CASSQTGASSYNSPLHF	TGCGCCAGCAGCCAGACAGGGGCGAGCTCCTATAATTCACCCCTCCACTTT
NA	TRBV3-1	many	TRBJ1-3	CASSQGGPTGTAGNTIYF	TGTGCCAGCAGCCAGGGGGGGCCGACAGGTACCGCTGGAAACACCATATATTTT
NA	TRBV10-1	NA	TRBJ2-6	CASSPGGRGANVLTF	TGCGCCAGCAGTCCCGGGGGCCGTGGGGCCAACGTCCTGACTTTC
NA	TRBV5-1	NA	TRBJ2-1	CASSLDSGAQTYNEQFF	TGCGCCAGCAGCTTGGATTCGGGGGCCCAGACCTACAATGAGCAGTTCTTC
NA	TRBV5-6	NA	TRBJ1-4	CASSLNGATNEKLFF	TGTGCCAGCAGCTTGAATGGAGCAACTAATGAAAAACTGTTTTTT
NA	TRBV7-2	many	TRBJ2-2	CASSTGTYTGELFF	TGTGCCAGCAGCACCGGGACCTACACCGGGGAGCTGTTTTTT
NA	TRBV24-1	once	TRBJ2-2	CAITSGRGELFF	TGTGCCATCACCTCGGGGCGCGGGGAGCTGTTTTTT
NA	TRBV9	few	TRBJ1-6	CASSPRRFPGGSPLHF	TGTGCCAGCAGCCCTCGCCGGTTTCCCGGTGGCTCACCCCTCCACTTT
NA	TRBV7-3	NA	TRBJ1-1	CASSLGNSNTEAFF	TGTGCCAGCAGCCTGGGGAACTCGAACACTGAAGCTTTCTTT
TRBD2	TRBV5-5	few	TRBJ2-2	CASSWGGEPGELFF	TGTGCCAGCAGCTGGGGAGGGGAACCCGGGGAGCTGTTTTTT
NA	TRBV27	NA	TRBJ1-1	CASSILGDPTEAFF	TGTGCCAGCAGTATCCTCGGGGATCCCACTGAAGCTTTCTTT
NA	TRBV20-1	many	TRBJ2-5	CSATGSGETQYF	TGCAGTGCTACAGGGTCGGGGGAGACCCAGTACTTC
NA	TRBV5-1	many	TRBJ1-1	CASSSTAGLNTEAFF	TGCGCCAGCAGCTCAACCGCGGGGCTGAACACTGAAGCTTTCTTT
NA	TRBV19	few	TRBJ1-1	CASSRPQGGAEAFF	TGTGCCAGTAGTAGGCCCCAGGGTGGAGCTGAAGCTTTCTTT
NA	TRBV7-9	few	TRBJ1-6	CASSLSSNSPLHF	TGTGCCAGCAGCTTGTCTAGTAATTCACCCCTCCACTTT
NA	TRBV3-1	many	TRBJ1-2	CASSSGQLYGYTF	TGTGCCAGCAGCTCTGGACAGCTCTATGGCTACACCTTC
NA	TRBV6-1	NA	TRBJ1-5	CASSAQPPGLGNQPQHF	TGTGCCAGCAGTGCCCAACCTCCAGGGTTGGGCAATCAGCCCCAGCATTTT
TRBD1	TRBV4-1	NA	TRBJ1-5	CASSPDGTANQPQHF	TGCGCCAGCAGCCCAGACGGGACAGCTAATCAGCCCCAGCATTTT
TRBD1	TRBV7-2	NA	TRBJ1-4	CASSPLQGEGEKLFF	TGTGCCAGCAGCCCATTACAGGGGGAAGGAGAAAAACTGTTTTTT